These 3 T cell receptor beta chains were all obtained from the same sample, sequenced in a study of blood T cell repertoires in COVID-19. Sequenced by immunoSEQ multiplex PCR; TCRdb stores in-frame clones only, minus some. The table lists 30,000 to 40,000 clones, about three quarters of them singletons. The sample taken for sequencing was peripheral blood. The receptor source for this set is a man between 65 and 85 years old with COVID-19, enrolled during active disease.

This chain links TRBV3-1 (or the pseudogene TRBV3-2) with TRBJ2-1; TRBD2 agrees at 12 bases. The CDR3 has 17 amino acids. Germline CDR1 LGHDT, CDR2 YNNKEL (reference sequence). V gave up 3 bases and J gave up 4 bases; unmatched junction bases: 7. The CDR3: CASSQDLAGGVYNEQFF. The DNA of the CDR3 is TGTGCCAGCAGCCAGGACCTAGCGGGGGGGGTGTACAATGAGCAGTTCTTC.

This CDR3 is CASSYDLASGRIDTQYF. CDR3 sequence (DNA): TGTGCCAGCAGCTATGACCTGGCTAGCGGGAGAATTGATACGCAGTATTTT. The chain uses TRBV5-4 and TRBJ2-3, with 10 bases that match TRBD2. Germline V gene data show CDR1 as SGHNT and CDR2 as YYREEE (reference sequence). V gave up 3 bases and J gave up 6 bases; unmatched junction bases: 13. The CDR3 loop spans 17 amino acids.

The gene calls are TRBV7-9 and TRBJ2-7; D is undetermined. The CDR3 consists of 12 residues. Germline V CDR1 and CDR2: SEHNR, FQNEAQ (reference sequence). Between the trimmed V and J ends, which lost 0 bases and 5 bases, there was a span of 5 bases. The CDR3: CASSLAAHEQYF. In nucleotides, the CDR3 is TGTGCCAGCAGCTTAGCAGCACACGAGCAGTACTTC.